The source of this T cell receptor beta chain is a study of T cell repertoires in aging, cancer and after chemotherapy. Points from the study as a whole: Untreated cancer patients had significantly lower blood TCR diversity than age-matched healthy donors. Rebound thymic output was suggested by rising median generation probability during chemotherapy in each cancer cohort.

Multiplex touch-down PCR with TRB-A/B primers amplified rearranged V-D-J TRB sequences. TCRdb analysed the multiplex PCR reads with MiXCR anew, one entry per CDR3 protein. The repertoire holds 1,500 or so distinct CDR3 sequences, with about 46% as singletons. Looked up from germline, CDR1 is GTSNPN and CDR2 is SVGIG (reference sequence). Trimming cost V 0 bases and J 4 bases, with 7 bases left between them. The CDR3 has 12 residues. TCR beta rearrangements were amplified from peripheral blood genomic DNA. For this clonotype: The antigen is not known.

The specimen was blood. The source of this sequence is a human donor with a blood cancer. This sequence joins TRBV30 and TRBJ2-7; weak D call: TRBD1 (5 bases). The DNA for the CDR3 is TGTGCCTGGAGTGTAAGGGGTTACGAGCAGTACTTC. It codes for CAWSVRGYEQYF.